One T cell receptor (beta chain) is described in this entry. What this receptor recognizes is not known. Qualities for individual bases were not recorded, and no much larger clone is one base off. This specimen's time point label, interpreted: baseline before first vaccination. Vaccinee samples came from UK trials COV001 and COV002, including a single-blind randomized controlled phase 2/3 trial of AZD1222 (ChAdOx1 nCoV-19) in healthy adults. For TCRbeta chain sequencing, PBMC samples were collected from trial participants at day 0 and at day 28 after the second dose. This record belongs to a study of T cell responses to AZD1222 COVID-19 vaccine (dated by TCRdb to the early 2020s). About the study as a whole: AZD1222 recipients with second doses at about 4 weeks or about 12 weeks were pooled, because spike-specific TCR depth and breadth did not differ between schedules. A total of just over 230 trial participants underwent TCR sequencing, of whom roughly 210 received two doses of AZD1222 and some 25 received two doses of the MenACWY control vaccine. Trial participants were enrolled by age into 18-55, 56-69 and 70-plus year subgroups, with approximately 150, 30 and 60 TCR-sequenced participants respectively.

The full study reports these points: In the small 56-69-year group, the increase in depth fell short of significance, most likely because of low power. Participants were mostly white British, with more females than males. The authors suggested clonal diversity may have been underestimated. The whole spike protein was spanned by vaccine-associated CD4 TCRs, and dominant responses were seen in regions 160-218 and 743-854. Conclusions about previously exposed vaccinees are limited, since just a handful of AZD1222 recipients were seropositive for SARS-CoV-2 at baseline. Nearly half of unique spike-specific TCRs reportedly recognized epitopes outside regions mutated in the B.1.351 and B.1.1.7 variants. After two AZD1222 doses, spike-specific TCR breadth and depth were significantly higher than at day 0 and than in MenACWY recipients. Because no day 14 peak-response samples were available, repertoires were characterized only after the peak T cell response.

The CDR3 regions of human TCRbeta chains were analyzed by immunosequencing. The paper's data handling went like this. Repertoire TCRs were matched against a reference library of SARS-CoV-2-specific TCRs generated with the MIRA antigen-specificity platform. Breadth was defined as the fraction of unique TCRs that were SARS-CoV-2-associated, and depth was defined as the fraction of total T cells that were SARS-CoV-2-associated. Using the MIRA data, each spike-specific TCR was assigned both to the spike region to which the TCR was reactive and to a CD4 or CD8 class. Log10-transformed breadth and depth values were compared by one-way ANOVA with Sidak's multiple comparisons tests. Sourced from immuneACCESS, this table was stored by TCRdb with only in-frame sequences that have V and J called. A share of the clones is absent; for the studies checked, an unresolved V gene accounts for under half, and the remainder has no known explanation. For V, J and clone size, that table is used; D and trimming come from the DNA. The sample has 90,000 to 150,000 clones on record, around nine tenths of them singletons. The ten largest clones take up 2% to 3% of the sample.

Taken from cysteine to phenylalanine, the CDR3 has 18 residues. The sequence is cut down to CDR3 DNA, 54 bases in frame from base 1. Taken from the germline V gene, the CDR1 and CDR2 loops are SGHTA and FQGTGA. The junction shows trimming of 5 bases on V and 0 bases on J, and the gene matches do not reach 12 bases of it. The sample was peripheral blood, taken on day 0 of AZD1222 vaccination. The sequence is built from TRBV7-3 and TRBJ2-1, and 8 junction bases match TRBD1. The receptor comes from an adult in good health. The CDR3 region: CASSRQGTRGGSYNEQFF. In nucleotides, the sequence is TGTGCCAGCAGCCGACAGGGGACCCGAGGTGGCTCCTACAATGAGCAGTTCTTC.